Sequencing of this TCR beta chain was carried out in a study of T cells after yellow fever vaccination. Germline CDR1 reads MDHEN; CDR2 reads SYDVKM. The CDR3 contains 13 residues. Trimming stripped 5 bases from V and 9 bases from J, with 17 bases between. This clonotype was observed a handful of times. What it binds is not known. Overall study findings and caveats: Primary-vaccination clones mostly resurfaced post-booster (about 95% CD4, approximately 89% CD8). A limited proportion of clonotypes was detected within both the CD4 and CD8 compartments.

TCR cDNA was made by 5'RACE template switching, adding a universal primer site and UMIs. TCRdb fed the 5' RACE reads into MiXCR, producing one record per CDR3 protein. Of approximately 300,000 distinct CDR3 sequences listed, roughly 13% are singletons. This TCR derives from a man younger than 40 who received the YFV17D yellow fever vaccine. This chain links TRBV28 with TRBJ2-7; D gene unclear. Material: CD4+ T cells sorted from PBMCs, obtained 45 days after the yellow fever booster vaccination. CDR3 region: CASSPSDIPRQYF. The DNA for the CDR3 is TGTGCCAGCAGTCCCTCAGACATCCCTCGGCAGTACTTC.